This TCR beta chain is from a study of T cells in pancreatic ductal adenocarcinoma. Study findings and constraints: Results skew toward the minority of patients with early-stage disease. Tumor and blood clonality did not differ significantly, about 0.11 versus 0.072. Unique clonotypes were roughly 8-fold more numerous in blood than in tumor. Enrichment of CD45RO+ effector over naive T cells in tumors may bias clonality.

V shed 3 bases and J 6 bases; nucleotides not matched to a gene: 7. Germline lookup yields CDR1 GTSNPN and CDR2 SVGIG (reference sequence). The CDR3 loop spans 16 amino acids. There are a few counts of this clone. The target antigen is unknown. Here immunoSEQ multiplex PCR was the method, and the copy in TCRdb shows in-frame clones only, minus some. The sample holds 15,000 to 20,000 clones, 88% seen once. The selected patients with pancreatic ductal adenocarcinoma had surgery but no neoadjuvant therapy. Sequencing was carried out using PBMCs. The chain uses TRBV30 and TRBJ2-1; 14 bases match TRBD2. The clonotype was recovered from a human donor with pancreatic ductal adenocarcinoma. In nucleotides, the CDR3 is TGTGCCTGGAGCGAATTGACTAGCGGGGGGGCCAATGAGCAGTTCTTC. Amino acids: CAWSELTSGGANEQFF.